The clone carrying this TCR beta chain was observed a few times. Its antigen is undetermined. The protocol was immunoSEQ multiplex PCR, while the TCRdb copy is restricted to in-frame clones and leaves out a portion. The table records about 44,000 clones, 75% to 85% of them present only once. The data were obtained in a study of OX40 agonist ivuxolimab in advanced cancers. Points from the study as a whole: Dose levels from 0.1 to 3.0 mg/kg saw CD4+ and CD8+ blood T cells expand clonally by week 6.

The TCR originated in an adult with an advanced solid tumor such as melanoma, head and neck, liver or kidney cancer. Sequences were derived from CD4+ or CD8+ T cells sorted from blood, sampled in a trial of the OX40 agonist ivuxolimab.

CDR3 sequence: CASIETASNQPQHF. The CDR3 bases are TGTGCCAGTATAGAGACGGCCAGTAATCAGCCCCAGCATTTT. The genes are TRBV19 and TRBJ1-5, with unresolved D. V was trimmed by 7 bases and J by 4 bases, leaving 14 bases between them. The germline V gene encodes CDR1 LNHDA and CDR2 SQIVND (reference sequence). The length of the CDR3 is 14 residues.